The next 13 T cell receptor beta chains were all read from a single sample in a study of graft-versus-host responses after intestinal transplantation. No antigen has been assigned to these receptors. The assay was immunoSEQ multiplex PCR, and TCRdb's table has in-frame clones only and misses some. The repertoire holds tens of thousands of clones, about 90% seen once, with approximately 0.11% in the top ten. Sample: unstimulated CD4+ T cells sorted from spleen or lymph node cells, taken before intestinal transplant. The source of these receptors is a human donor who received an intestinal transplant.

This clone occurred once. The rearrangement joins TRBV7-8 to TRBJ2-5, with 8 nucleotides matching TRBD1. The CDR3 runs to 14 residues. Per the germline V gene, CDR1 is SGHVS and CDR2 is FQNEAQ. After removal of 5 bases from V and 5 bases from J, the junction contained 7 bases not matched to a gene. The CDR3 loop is CASSAQGAGETQYF. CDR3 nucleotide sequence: TGTGCCAGCAGCGCCCAGGGGGCCGGGGAGACCCAGTACTTC.

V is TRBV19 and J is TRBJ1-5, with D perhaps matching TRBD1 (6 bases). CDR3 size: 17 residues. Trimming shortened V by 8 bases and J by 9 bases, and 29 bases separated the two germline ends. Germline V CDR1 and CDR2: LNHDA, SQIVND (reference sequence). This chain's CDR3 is CASGMSAPRGGGGPQHF. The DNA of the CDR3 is TGTGCCAGTGGCATGTCGGCGCCGAGGGGGGGTGGAGGGCCCCAGCATTTT. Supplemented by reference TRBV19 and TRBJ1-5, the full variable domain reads DGGITQSPKYLFRKEGQNVTLSCEQNLNHDAMYWYRQDPGQGLRLIYYSQIVNDFQKGDIAEGYSVSREKKESFPLTVTSAQKNPTAFYLCASGMSAPRGGGGPQHFGDGTRLSIL.

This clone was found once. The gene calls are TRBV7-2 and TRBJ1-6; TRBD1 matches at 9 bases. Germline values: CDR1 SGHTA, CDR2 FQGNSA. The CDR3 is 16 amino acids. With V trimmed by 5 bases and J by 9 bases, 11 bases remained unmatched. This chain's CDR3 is CASSPGTGLIFSPLHF. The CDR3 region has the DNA TGTGCCAGCAGCCCGGGGACAGGGTTAATTTTTTCACCCCTCCACTTT.

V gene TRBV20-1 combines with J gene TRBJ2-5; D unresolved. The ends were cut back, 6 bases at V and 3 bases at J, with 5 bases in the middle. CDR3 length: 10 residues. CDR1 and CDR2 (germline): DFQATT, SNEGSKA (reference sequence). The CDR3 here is CSALEETQYF. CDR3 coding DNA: TGCAGTGCCCTTGAAGAGACCCAGTACTTC.

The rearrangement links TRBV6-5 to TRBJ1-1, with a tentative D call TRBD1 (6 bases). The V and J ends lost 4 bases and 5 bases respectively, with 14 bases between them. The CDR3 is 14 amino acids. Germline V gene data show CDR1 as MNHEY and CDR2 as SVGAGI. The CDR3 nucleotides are TGTGCCAGCAGTTCCTACAGGGTTGGGACTGAAGCTTTCTTT. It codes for CASSSYRVGTEAFF.

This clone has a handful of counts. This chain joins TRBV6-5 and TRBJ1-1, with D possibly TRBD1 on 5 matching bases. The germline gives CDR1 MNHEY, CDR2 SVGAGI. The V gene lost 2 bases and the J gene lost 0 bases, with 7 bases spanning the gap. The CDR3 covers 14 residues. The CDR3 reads CASSYGAMNTEAFF. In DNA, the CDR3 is TGTGCCAGCAGTTACGGGGCGATGAACACTGAAGCTTTCTTT.

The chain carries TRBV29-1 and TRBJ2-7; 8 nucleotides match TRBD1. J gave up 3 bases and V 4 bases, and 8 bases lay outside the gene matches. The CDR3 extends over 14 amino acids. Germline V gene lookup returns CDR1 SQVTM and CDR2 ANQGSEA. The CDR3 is CSVVPDRVHYEQYF. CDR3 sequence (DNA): TGCAGCGTTGTTCCGGACAGGGTACACTACGAGCAGTACTTC.

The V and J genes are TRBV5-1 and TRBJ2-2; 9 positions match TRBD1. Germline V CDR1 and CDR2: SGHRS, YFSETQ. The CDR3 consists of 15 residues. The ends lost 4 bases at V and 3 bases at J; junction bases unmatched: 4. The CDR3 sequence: CASSPGTGYTGELFF. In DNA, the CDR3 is TGCGCCAGCAGCCCCGGGACAGGGTACACCGGGGAGCTGTTTTTT. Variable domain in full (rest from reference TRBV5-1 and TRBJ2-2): KAGVTQTPRYLIKTRGQQVTLSCSPISGHRSVSWYQQTPGQGLQFLFEYFSETQRNKGNFPGRFSGRQFSNSRSEMNVSTLELGDSALYLCASSPGTGYTGELFFGEGSRLTVL.

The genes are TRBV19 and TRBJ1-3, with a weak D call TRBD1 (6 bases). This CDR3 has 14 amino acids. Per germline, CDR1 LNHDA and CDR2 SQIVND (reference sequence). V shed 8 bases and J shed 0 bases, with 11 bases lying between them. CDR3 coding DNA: TGTGCCAGTCAAAAACAGGGCTCTGGAAACACCATATATTTT. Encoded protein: CASQKQGSGNTIYF.

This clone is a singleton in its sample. CDR3 bases: TGTGCCAGCAGCCAAGAGGGGCGGGGGGGCCCAGAGACCCAGTACTTC. Its protein product is CASSQEGRGGPETQYF. The chain links TRBV4-2 to TRBJ2-5; 9 bases align to TRBD2. The CDR3 runs 16 residues. Germline-derived CDR1 and CDR2 are LGHNA and YNFKEQ. V gave up 0 bases and J gave up 4 bases; unmatched junction bases: 6.

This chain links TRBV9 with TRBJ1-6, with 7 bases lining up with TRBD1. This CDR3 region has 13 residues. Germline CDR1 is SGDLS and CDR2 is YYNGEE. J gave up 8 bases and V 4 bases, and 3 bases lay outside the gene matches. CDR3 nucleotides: TGTGCCAGCAGCACTGACAGGGATTCACCCCTCCACTTT. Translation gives CASSTDRDSPLHF. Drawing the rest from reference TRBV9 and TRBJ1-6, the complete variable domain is DSGVTQTPKHLITATGQRVTLRCSPRSGDLSVYWYQQSLDQGLQFLIQYYNGEERAKGNILERFSAQQFPDLHSELNLSSLELGDSALYFCASSTDRDSPLHFGNGTRLTVT.

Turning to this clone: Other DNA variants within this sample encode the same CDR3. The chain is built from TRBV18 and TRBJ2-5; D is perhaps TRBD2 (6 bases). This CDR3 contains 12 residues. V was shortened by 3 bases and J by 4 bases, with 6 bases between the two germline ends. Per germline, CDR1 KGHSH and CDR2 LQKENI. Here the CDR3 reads CASSPGGETQYF. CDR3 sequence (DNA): TGTGCCAGCTCACCGGGGGGAGAGACCCAGTACTTC.

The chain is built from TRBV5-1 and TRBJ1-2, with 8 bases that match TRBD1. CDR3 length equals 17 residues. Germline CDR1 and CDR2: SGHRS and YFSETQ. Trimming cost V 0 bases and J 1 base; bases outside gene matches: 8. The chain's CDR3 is CASSLGGRGRLNYGYTF. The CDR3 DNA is TGCGCCAGCAGCTTGGGCGGCAGGGGGCGACTTAACTATGGCTACACCTTC.